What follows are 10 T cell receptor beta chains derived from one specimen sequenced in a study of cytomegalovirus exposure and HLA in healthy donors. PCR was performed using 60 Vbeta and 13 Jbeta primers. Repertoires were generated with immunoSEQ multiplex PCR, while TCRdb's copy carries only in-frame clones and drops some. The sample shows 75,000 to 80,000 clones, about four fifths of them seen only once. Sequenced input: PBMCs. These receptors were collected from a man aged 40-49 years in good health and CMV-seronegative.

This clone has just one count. The CDR3 protein is CSVLGQGAGANVLTF. DNA for the CDR3: TGCAGCGTTCTCGGACAGGGGGCTGGGGCCAACGTCCTGACTTTC. The rearrangement joins TRBV29-1 to TRBJ2-6, with 10 bases fitting TRBD1. The J segment lost 2 bases and the V segment lost 5 bases, leaving 3 bases of the junction unmatched. The CDR3 runs to 15 residues. Germline V gene data show CDR1 as SQVTM and CDR2 as ANQGSEA.

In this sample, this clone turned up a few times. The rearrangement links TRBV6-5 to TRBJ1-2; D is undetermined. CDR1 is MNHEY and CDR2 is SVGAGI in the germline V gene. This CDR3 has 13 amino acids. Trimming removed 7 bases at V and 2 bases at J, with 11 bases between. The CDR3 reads CASKTRQNYGYTF. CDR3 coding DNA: TGTGCCAGCAAAACTAGGCAGAACTATGGCTACACCTTC.

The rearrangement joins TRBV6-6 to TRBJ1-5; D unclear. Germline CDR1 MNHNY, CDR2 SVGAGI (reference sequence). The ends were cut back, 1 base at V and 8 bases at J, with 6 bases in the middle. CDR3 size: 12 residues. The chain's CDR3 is CASSYWSEPQHF. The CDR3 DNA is TGTGCCAGCAGTTACTGGTCGGAGCCCCAGCATTTT.

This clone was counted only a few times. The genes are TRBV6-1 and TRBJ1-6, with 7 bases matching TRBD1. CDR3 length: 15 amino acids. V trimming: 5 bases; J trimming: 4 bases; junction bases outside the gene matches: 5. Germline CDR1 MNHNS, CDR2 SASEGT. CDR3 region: CASSQGEGYNSPLHF. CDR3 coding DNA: TGTGCCAGCAGTCAGGGGGAAGGGTATAATTCACCCCTCCACTTT.

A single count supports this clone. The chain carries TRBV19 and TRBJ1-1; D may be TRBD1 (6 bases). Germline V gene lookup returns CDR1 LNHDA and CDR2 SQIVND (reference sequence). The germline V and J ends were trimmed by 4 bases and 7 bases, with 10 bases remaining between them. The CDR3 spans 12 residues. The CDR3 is CASSRTANEAFF. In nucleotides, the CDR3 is TGTGCCAGTAGTAGGACAGCAAATGAAGCTTTCTTT.

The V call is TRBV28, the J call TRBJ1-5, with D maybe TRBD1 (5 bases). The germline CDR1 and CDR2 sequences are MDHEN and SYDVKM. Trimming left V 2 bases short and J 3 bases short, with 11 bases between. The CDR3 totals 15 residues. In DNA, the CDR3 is TGTGCCAGCAGTTTACAAGGGACTGACAATCAGCCCCAGCATTTT. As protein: CASSLQGTDNQPQHF.

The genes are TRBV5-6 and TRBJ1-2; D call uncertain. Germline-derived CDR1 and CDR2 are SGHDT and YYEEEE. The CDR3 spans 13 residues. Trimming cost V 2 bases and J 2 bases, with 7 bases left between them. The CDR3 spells CASSFYTNYGYTF. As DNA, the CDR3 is TGTGCCAGCAGCTTTTACACGAACTATGGCTACACCTTC. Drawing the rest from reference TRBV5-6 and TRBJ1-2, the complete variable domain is DAGVTQSPTHLIKTRGQQVTLRCSPKSGHDTVSWYQQALGQGPQFIFQYYEEEERQRGNFPDRFSGHQFPNYSSELNVNALLLGDSALYLCASSFYTNYGYTFGSGTRLTVV.

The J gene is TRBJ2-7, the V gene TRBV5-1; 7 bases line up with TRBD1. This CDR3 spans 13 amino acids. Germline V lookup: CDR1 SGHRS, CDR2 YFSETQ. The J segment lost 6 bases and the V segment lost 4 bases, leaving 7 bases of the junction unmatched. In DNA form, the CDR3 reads TGCGCCAGCAGCCAACCATCAGGGGGCGAGCAGTACTTC. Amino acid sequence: CASSQPSGGEQYF.

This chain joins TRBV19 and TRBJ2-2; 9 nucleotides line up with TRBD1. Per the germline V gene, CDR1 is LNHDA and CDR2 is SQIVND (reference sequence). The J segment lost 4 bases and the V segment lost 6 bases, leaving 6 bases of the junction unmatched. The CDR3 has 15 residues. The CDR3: CASRPGQGSTGELFF. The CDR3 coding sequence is TGTGCCAGTAGACCGGGACAGGGTAGCACCGGGGAGCTGTTTTTT.

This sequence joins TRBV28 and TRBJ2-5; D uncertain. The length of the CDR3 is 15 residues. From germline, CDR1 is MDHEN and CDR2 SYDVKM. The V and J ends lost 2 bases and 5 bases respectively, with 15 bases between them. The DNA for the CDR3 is TGTGCCAGCAGTTTACCCATAATGAGTGAGGAGACCCAGTACTTC. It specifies CASSLPIMSEETQYF.